What follows describes a single T cell receptor beta chain. The sample is drawn from a study of blood T cell repertoires in COVID-19. Study details: Collection of acute and convalescent COVID-19 samples took place in the United States, Italy and Spain. Sample material is recorded as cDNA or gDNA derived from T cells, B-cell-depleted T cells, or PBMCs.

CDR3 length: 14 residues. V shed 2 bases and J shed 0 bases, with 11 bases lying between them. The germline CDR1 and CDR2 sequences are GTSNPN and SVGIG (reference sequence). Authors' analysis steps: Estimated nucleated cell counts came from reference gene primer amplification. Here immunoSEQ multiplex PCR was the method, and the copy in TCRdb shows in-frame clones only, minus some. V and J calls and clone size come straight from that table; D and trimming were deduced from the DNA. The sample has some 40,000 clones, roughly 78% seen once. The rearrangement links TRBV30 to TRBJ2-7; tentatively, D is TRBD1 (6 bases). This TCR derives from a man between 65 and 80 years old with acute or convalescent COVID-19. Material for sequencing was peripheral blood. CDR3 residues: CAWSKRTVSYEQYF. The CDR3 coding sequence is TGTGCCTGGAGTAAACGGACAGTCTCCTACGAGCAGTACTTC.